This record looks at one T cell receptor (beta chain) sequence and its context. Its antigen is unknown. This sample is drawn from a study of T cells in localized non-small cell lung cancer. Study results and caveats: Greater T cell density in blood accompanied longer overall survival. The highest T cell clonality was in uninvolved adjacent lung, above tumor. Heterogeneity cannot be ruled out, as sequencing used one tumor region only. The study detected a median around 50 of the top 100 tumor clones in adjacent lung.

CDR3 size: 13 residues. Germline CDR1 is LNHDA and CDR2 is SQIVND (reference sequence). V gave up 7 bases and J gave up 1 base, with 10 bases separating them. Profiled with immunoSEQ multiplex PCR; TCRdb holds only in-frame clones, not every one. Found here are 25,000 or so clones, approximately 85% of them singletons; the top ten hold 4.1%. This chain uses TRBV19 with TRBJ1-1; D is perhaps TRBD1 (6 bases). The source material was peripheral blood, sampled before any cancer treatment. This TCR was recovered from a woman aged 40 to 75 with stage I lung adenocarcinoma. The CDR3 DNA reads TGTGCCAGTACAATACAGGGGAACACTGAAGCTTTCTTT. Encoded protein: CASTIQGNTEAFF.